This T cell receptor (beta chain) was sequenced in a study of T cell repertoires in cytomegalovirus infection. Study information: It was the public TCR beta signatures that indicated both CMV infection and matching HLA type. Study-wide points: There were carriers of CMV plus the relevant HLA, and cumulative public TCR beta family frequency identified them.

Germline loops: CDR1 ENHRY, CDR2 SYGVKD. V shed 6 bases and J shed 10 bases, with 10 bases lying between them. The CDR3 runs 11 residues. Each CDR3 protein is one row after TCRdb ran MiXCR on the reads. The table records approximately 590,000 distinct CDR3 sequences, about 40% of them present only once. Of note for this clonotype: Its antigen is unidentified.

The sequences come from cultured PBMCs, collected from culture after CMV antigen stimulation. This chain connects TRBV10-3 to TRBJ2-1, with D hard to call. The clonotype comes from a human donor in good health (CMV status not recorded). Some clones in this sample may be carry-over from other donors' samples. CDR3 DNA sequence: TGTGCCATCAGGGGCCCCCTGGAGCAGTTCTTC. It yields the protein CAIRGPLEQFF.